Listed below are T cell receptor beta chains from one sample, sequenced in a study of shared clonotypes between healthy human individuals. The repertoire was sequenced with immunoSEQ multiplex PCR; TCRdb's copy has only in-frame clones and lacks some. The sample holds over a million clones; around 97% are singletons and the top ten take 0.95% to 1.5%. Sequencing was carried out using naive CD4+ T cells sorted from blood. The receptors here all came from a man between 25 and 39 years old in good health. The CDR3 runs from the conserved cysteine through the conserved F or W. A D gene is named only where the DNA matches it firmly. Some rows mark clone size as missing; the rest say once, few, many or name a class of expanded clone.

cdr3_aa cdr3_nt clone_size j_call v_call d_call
CATSRGLAGNEQYF TGTGCCACCAGCAGAGGCCTAGCGGGAAACGAGCAGTACTTC . TRBJ2-7 TRBV15 TRBD2
CASSLDRGAGELFF TGTGCCAGCAGTCTCGACAGGGGTGCCGGGGAGCTGTTTTTT . TRBJ2-2 TRBV28 TRBD1
CASSTTGAGANVLTF TGTGCCAGTAGTACTACAGGGGCGGGGGCCAACGTCCTGACTTTC once TRBJ2-6 TRBV19 TRBD1
CASRILAGAEQYF TGTGCCAGCAGAATCCTAGCGGGAGCCGAGCAGTACTTC . TRBJ2-7 TRBV28 TRBD2
CASSPGNTGELFF TGTGCCAGCAGCCCTGGGAACACCGGGGAGCTGTTTTTT . TRBJ2-2 TRBV5-4 .
CASSVGVVSTEAFF TGTGCCAGCAGCGTAGGGGTAGTTAGCACTGAAGCTTTCTTT . TRBJ1-1 TRBV9 .
CASSSRGTDTQYF TGTGCCAGCAGCTCCCGGGGTACAGATACGCAGTATTTT . TRBJ2-3 TRBV7-9 .
CASSGGAGVDRDTDTQYF TGTGCCAGCAGCGGAGGAGCGGGGGTTGATCGAGACACAGATACGCAGTATTTT . TRBJ2-3 TRBV9 TRBD2
CASSPRAEADEQYF TGTGCCAGCTCACCACGGGCAGAAGCGGACGAGCAGTACTTC . TRBJ2-7 TRBV18 .
CASSSEGGTEAFF TGTGCCAGCAGCTCCGAGGGGGGCACTGAAGCTTTCTTT once TRBJ1-1 TRBV7-9 .
CASSLDKGGLAGGSSYNEQFF TGTGCCAGCAGCTTAGATAAAGGTGGACTAGCGGGAGGGAGCTCCTACAATGAGCAGTTCTTC . TRBJ2-1 TRBV7-8 TRBD2
CAISESVTSSYNEQFF TGTGCCATCAGTGAGTCGGTCACTAGCTCCTACAATGAGCAGTTCTTC once TRBJ2-1 TRBV10-3 .
CASSGAGRLADTQYF TGTGCCAGCAGTGGGGCCGGTAGGCTGGCAGATACGCAGTATTTT . TRBJ2-3 TRBV6-1 .
CASSLGNEQFF TGTGCCAGCAGCCTTGGCAATGAGCAGTTCTTC . TRBJ2-1 TRBV7-6 .
CASSPGVEQYF TGTGCCAGCAGCCCGGGTGTCGAGCAGTACTTC . TRBJ2-7 TRBV7-2 .
CASSLNQGKTQYF TGTGCCAGCAGCCTAAATCAGGGAAAGACCCAGTACTTC once TRBJ2-5 TRBV7-2 .
CASSVGGWAAQETQYF TGTGCCAGCAGCGTAGGGGGGTGGGCAGCTCAAGAGACCCAGTACTTC . TRBJ2-5 TRBV9 .
CASSGDRLGQPQHF TGTGCCAGCAGTGGTGACAGGCTGGGTCAGCCCCAGCATTTT . TRBJ1-5 TRBV2 .
CASSPRTGSSYEQYF TGCGCCAGCAGCCCGAGGACAGGTTCGTCCTACGAGCAGTACTTC . TRBJ2-7 TRBV5-1 TRBD1
CASSPWTSGSQTDTQYF TGTGCCAGCAGTCCCTGGACTAGCGGGAGTCAGACAGATACGCAGTATTTT . TRBJ2-3 TRBV27 TRBD2
CASSWLGQGRETQYF TGTGCCAGCAGCTGGCTTGGACAGGGAAGAGAGACCCAGTACTTC . TRBJ2-5 TRBV6-5 TRBD1
CATSPTPLAGGETQYF TGTGCCACCAGCCCTACCCCTCTAGCGGGAGGGGAGACCCAGTACTTC . TRBJ2-5 TRBV15 TRBD2
CAISDPRASGNHGELFF TGTGCCATCAGTGACCCTCGTGCTAGCGGGAACCACGGGGAGCTGTTTTTT . TRBJ2-2 TRBV10-3 TRBD2
CASSLSSIQGYEQYF TGTGCCAGCAGCTTAAGTAGCATTCAAGGCTACGAGCAGTACTTC . TRBJ2-7 TRBV7-9 .
CASSFPTRANYGYTF TGTGCCAGCAGCTTTCCAACTCGAGCTAACTATGGCTACACCTTC . TRBJ1-2 TRBV7-2 .
CASSLLAGDYNEQFF TGTGCCAGCAGCCTTCTAGCTGGGGATTACAATGAGCAGTTCTTC . TRBJ2-1 TRBV7-3 .
CASSFGRREQYF TGTGCCAGCAGTTTCGGACGTCGCGAGCAGTACTTC . TRBJ2-7 TRBV28 .
CASSVASGGDGYTF TGTGCCAGCAGCGTAGCTTCAGGGGGCGACGGCTACACCTTC once TRBJ1-2 TRBV9 TRBD1
CASSTVFGGLAGYGYTF TGTGCCAGTAGTACCGTCTTCGGGGGACTCGCGGGTTATGGCTACACCTTC . TRBJ1-2 TRBV19 .
CASSLRLAPTYEQYF TGTGCCAGCAGTTTACGACTAGCCCCCACCTACGAGCAGTACTTC . TRBJ2-7 TRBV7-8 TRBD2
CASSLSVSYEQYF TGTGCCAGCAGCTTATCAGTCTCCTACGAGCAGTACTTC . TRBJ2-7 TRBV7-7 .
CASTLGQGSNQPQHF TGTGCCAGCACCCTGGGACAGGGGAGCAATCAGCCCCAGCATTTT . TRBJ1-5 TRBV2 TRBD1
CSARPTTEQFF TGCAGCGCCCGGCCGACTACGGAGCAGTTCTTC . TRBJ2-1 TRBV29-1 .
CASSTASGTETQYF TGTGCCAGCAGTACCGCTAGCGGGACGGAGACCCAGTACTTC . TRBJ2-5 TRBV27 TRBD2
CASSESILTGELFF TGCGCCAGCAGTGAGTCGATACTGACCGGGGAGCTGTTTTTT . TRBJ2-2 TRBV10-1 .
CATSREGRNTGELFF TGTGCCACCAGCAGAGAGGGCCGAAACACCGGGGAGCTGTTTTTT once TRBJ2-2 TRBV15 .
CAIRGGATNEKLFF TGTGCCATCCGGGGTGGGGCAACTAATGAAAAACTGTTTTTT . TRBJ1-4 TRBV28 .
CASSEYRGLPAGNEQFF TGCGCCAGCAGTGAGTACCGGGGACTACCGGCGGGGAATGAGCAGTTCTTC once TRBJ2-1 TRBV10-2 TRBD2
CASRLGTEKNIQYF TGTGCCAGCAGATTGGGGACAGAGAAAAACATTCAGTACTTC once TRBJ2-4 TRBV28 TRBD1
CASSPGSQYEQYF TGTGCCAGCAGCCCGGGATCTCAATACGAGCAGTACTTC . TRBJ2-7 TRBV11-3 .
CSVTVGDTQYF TGCAGCGTTACGGTGGGAGATACGCAGTATTTT . TRBJ2-3 TRBV29-1 .
CASSPWTGRINEQYF TGTGCCAGCAGCCCCTGGACAGGGAGGATCAACGAGCAGTACTTC . TRBJ2-7 TRBV9 TRBD1
CASSSLGYRNEQFF TGTGCCAGCAGCTCCCTCGGGTACCGCAATGAGCAGTTCTTC . TRBJ2-1 TRBV9 .
CASTGLYEQYF TGTGCCAGCACGGGCTTGTACGAGCAGTACTTC . TRBJ2-7 TRBV2 .
CAWSVAVGRKNTEAFF TGTGCCTGGAGTGTAGCGGTCGGCCGCAAGAACACTGAAGCTTTCTTT . TRBJ1-1 TRBV30 .
CASSRWGGELFF TGTGCCAGCAGCCGCTGGGGCGGGGAGCTGTTTTTT . TRBJ2-2 TRBV5-6 .
CASSPRLAGGPSGTDTQYF TGTGCCAGCAGCCCAAGACTAGCGGGAGGGCCCTCCGGCACAGATACGCAGTATTTT . TRBJ2-3 TRBV4-2 TRBD2
CASSPIAESRDTKRIF TGTGCCAGCAGTCCAATCGCGGAGAGCCGGGACACCAAGAGGATCTTC . TRBJ2-1 TRBV16 .
CASSLFPLSRVASGKTDTQYF TGTGCCAGCAGTTTATTCCCCCTTTCGAGGGTGGCTAGCGGGAAAACAGATACGCAGTATTTT . TRBJ2-3 TRBV27 TRBD2
CASSLVGQGAYEQYF TGTGCCAGCAGCTTAGTGGGACAGGGGGCCTACGAGCAGTACTTC . TRBJ2-7 TRBV7-9 TRBD1
CASSPSNSQETQYF TGTGCCAGCAGCCCTAGTAACAGCCAAGAGACCCAGTACTTC . TRBJ2-5 TRBV7-2 .
CASSEETGQETQYF TGTGCCAGCAGTGAAGAGACAGGGCAAGAGACCCAGTACTTC . TRBJ2-5 TRBV2 TRBD1
CASSLWSSGRGGDTQYF TGTGCCAGCAGCTTATGGTCTAGCGGGAGAGGGGGAGATACGCAGTATTTT . TRBJ2-3 TRBV11-2 TRBD2